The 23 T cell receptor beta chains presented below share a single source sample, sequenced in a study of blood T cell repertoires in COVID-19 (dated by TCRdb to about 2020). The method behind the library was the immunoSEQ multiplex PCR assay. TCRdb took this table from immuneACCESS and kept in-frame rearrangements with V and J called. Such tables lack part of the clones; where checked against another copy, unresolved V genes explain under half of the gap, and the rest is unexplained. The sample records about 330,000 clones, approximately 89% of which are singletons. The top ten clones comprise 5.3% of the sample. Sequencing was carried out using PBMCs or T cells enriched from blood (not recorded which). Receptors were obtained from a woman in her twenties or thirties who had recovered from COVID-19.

The CDR3 nucleotides read TGTGCCAGCTCCTACGGGACAGGACGAAACTACGAGCAGTACTTC. Residues: CASSYGTGRNYEQYF. V gene TRBV18 combines with J gene TRBJ2-7, with 8 bases matching TRBD1. In germline, CDR1 is KGHSH, CDR2 LQKENI. The CDR3 is 15 residues long. The ends lost 6 bases at V and 3 bases at J; junction bases unmatched: 10.

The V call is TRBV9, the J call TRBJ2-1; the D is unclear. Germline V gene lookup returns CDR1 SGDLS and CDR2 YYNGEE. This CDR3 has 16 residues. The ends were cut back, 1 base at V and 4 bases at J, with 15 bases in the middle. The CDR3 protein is CASSVNAEPNYNEQFF. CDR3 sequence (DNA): TGTGCCAGCAGCGTAAATGCGGAACCCAATTACAATGAGCAGTTCTTC.

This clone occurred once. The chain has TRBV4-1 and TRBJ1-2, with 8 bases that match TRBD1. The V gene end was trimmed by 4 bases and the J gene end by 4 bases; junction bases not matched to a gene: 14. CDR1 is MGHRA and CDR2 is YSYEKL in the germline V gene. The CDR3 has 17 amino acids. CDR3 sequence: CASSRLGLTGGGYGYTF. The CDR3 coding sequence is TGCGCCAGCAGCCGGCTGGGATTAACAGGGGGAGGCTATGGCTACACCTTC.

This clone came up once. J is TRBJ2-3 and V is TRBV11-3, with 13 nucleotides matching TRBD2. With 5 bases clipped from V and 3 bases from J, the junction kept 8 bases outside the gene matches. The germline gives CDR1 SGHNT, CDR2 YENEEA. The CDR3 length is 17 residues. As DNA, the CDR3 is TGTGCCAGCAGCCCTAGACTAGCGGGGGGTGTAACAGATACGCAGTATTTT. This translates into CASSPRLAGGVTDTQYF.

The CDR3 sequence: CASSLGGYNTGELFF. The CDR3 DNA sequence: TGTGCCAGCAGTTTAGGGGGGTACAACACCGGGGAGCTGTTTTTT. The genes are TRBV28 and TRBJ2-2; maybe TRBD2 (6 bases). V was clipped by 2 bases and J by 2 bases, with 9 bases between them. In germline, CDR1 is MDHEN, CDR2 SYDVKM. The CDR3 is made up of 15 amino acids.

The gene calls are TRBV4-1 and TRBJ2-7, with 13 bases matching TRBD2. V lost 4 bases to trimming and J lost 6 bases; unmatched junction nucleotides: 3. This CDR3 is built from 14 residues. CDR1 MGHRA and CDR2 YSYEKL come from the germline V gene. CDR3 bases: TGCGCCAGCAGCCTCGGGACTAGCGGGGTCGAGCAGTACTTC. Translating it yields CASSLGTSGVEQYF.

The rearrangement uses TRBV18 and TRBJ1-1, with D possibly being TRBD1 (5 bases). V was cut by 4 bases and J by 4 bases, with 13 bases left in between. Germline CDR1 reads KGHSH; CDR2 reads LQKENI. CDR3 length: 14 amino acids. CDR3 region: CASSRATGGTEAFF. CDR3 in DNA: TGTGCCAGCTCACGTGCGACGGGGGGCACTGAAGCTTTCTTT.

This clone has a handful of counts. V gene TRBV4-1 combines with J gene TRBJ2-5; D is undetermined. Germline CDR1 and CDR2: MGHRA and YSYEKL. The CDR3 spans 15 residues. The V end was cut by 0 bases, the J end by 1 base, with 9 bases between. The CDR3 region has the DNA TGCGCCAGCAGCCAAGATGACCAGCGCCAAGAGACCCAGTACTTC. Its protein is CASSQDDQRQETQYF.

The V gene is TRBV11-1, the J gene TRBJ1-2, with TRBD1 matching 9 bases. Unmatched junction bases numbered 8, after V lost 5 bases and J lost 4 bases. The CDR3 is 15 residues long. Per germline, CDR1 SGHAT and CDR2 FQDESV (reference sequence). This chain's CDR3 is CASSPGQGLSYGYTF. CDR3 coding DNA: TGTGCCAGCAGCCCCGGACAGGGGCTCTCCTATGGCTACACCTTC.

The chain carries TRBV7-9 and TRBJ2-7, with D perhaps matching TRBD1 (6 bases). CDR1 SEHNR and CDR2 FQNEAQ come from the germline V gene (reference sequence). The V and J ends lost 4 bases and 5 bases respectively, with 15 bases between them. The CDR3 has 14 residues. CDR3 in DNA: TGTGCCAGCAGCTACGACAGTGAGGGGGACGAGCAGTACTTC. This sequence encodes CASSYDSEGDEQYF.

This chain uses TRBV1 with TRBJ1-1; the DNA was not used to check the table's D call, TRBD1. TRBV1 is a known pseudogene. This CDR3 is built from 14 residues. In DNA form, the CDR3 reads TGCACCAGCAGCCAAGGGACAGGGGGCACTGAAGCTTTCTTT. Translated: CTSSQGTGGTEAFF.

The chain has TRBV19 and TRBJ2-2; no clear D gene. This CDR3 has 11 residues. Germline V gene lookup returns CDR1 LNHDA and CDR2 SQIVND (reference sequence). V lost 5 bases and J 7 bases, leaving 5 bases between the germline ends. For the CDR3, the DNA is TGTGCCAGTAGTTCCTACGGGGAGCTGTTTTTT. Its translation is CASSSYGELFF.

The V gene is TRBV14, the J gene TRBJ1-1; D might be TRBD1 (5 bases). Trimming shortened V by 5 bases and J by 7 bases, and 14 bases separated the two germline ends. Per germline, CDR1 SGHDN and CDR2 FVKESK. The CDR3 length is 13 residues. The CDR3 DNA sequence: TGTGCCAGCAGCTCGGGAGGGGAGCTTGAAGCTTTCTTT. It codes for CASSSGGELEAFF.

In DNA, the CDR3 is TGCGCCAGCAGCCACCAATTGGTACAGGGGGACACTGAAGCTTTCTTT. It encodes CASSHQLVQGDTEAFF. The chain recombines TRBV5-1 with TRBJ1-1, with TRBD1 matching over 8 bases. J was trimmed by 3 bases and V by 4 bases; bases with no gene match: 11. The V gene's germline CDR1 is SGHRS and CDR2 YFSETQ. This CDR3 has 16 amino acids.

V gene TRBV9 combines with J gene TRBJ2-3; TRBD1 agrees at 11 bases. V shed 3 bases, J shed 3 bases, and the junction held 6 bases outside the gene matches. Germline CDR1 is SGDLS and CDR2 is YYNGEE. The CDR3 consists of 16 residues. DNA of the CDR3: TGTGCCAGCAGCGCCGGACAGGGGGCCGGTACAGATACGCAGTATTTT. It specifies CASSAGQGAGTDTQYF.

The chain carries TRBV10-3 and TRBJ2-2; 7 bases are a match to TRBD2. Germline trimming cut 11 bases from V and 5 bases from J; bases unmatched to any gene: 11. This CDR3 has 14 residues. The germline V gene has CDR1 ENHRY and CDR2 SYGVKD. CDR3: CALRTGGRTGELFF. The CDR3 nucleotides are TGTGCCCTCCGGACGGGGGGTCGGACCGGGGAGCTGTTTTTT.

CDR3 in amino acids: CASSWDSRNYNEQFF. In DNA, the CDR3 is TGTGCCAGCAGTTGGGACTCGAGGAATTACAATGAGCAGTTCTTC. This sequence joins TRBV27 and TRBJ2-1; tentative D call: TRBD2 (6 bases). Deletions cut 4 bases from V and 4 bases from J, with 14 bases between. CDR3 size: 15 residues. Germline CDR1 MNHEY, CDR2 SMNVEV (reference sequence).

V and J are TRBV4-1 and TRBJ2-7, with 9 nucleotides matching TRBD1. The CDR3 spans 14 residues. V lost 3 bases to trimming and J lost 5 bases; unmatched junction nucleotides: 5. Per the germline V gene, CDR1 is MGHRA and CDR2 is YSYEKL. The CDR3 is CASSQPGQGDEQYF. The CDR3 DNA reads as TGCGCCAGCAGCCAGCCGGGACAGGGAGACGAGCAGTACTTC.

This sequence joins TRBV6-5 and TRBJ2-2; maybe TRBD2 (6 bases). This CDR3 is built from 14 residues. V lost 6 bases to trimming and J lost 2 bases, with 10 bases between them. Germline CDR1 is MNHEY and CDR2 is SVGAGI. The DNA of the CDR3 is TGTGCCAGCAGACGGGGACTTAACACCGGGGAGCTGTTTTTT. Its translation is CASRRGLNTGELFF.

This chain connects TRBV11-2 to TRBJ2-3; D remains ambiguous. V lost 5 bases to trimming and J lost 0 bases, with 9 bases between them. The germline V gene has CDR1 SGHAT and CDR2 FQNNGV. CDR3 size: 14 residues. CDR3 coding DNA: TGTGCCAGCAGCGCGCGCCGTAGCACAGATACGCAGTATTTT. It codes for CASSARRSTDTQYF.

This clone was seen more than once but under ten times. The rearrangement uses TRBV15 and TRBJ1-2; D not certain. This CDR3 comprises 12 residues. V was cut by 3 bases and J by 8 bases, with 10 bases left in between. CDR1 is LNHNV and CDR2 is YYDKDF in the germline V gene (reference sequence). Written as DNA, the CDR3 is TGTGCCACCAGCAGGGAGAGGAGGGGCTACACCTTC. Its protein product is CATSRERRGYTF.

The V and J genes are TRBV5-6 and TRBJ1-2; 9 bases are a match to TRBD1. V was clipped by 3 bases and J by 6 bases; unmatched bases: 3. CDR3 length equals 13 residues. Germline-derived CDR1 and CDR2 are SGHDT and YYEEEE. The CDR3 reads CASSYWDRDGYTF. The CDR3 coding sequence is TGTGCCAGCAGCTACTGGGACAGGGATGGCTACACCTTC.

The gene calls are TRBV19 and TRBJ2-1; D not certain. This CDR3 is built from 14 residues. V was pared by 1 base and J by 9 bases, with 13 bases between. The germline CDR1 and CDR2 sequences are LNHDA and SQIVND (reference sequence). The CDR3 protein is CASSIGSIFGEQFF. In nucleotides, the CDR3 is TGTGCCAGTAGTATAGGGTCGATATTCGGTGAGCAGTTCTTC.